Following are 20 T cell receptor beta chains from one sample sequenced in a study of cytomegalovirus exposure and HLA in healthy donors. 13 Jbeta primers and 60 Vbeta primers were used for the PCR. The method was immunoSEQ multiplex PCR; TCRdb's version includes in-frame clones alone and lacks a portion of them. Among about 140,000 clones listed, nearly 80% were seen once. Material: PBMCs. Receptors were obtained from a male donor in good health and CMV-seronegative.

The V call is TRBV5-4, the J call TRBJ1-3, with D perhaps matching TRBD1 (6 bases). The V end was cut by 4 bases, the J end by 3 bases, with 17 bases between. The CDR3 consists of 16 residues. CDR1 and CDR2 from the germline V gene are SGHNT and YYREEE (reference sequence). This CDR3 is CASSVSGTGSGNTIYF. DNA for the CDR3: TGTGCCAGCAGCGTGAGCGGTACAGGGAGTGGAAACACCATATATTTT.

This clone was seen once. This rearrangement joins TRBV19 to TRBJ2-3; possibly TRBD1 for D (6 bases). Trimming cost V 4 bases and J 3 bases, with 14 bases left between them. This CDR3 is 15 amino acids long. CDR1 LNHDA and CDR2 SQIVND come from the germline V gene (reference sequence). In DNA form, the CDR3 reads TGTGCCAGTAGTACAACCAGGGGCACGACAGATACGCAGTATTTT. Translated, it gives CASSTTRGTTDTQYF.

This clone was picked up one time. This chain joins TRBV5-1 and TRBJ2-7; possible D gene TRBD1, 6 bases. The CDR3 contains 12 residues. V lost 2 bases and J lost 6, with 9 bases in between. Germline V CDR1 and CDR2: SGHRS, YFSETQ. The CDR3 nucleotides are TGCGCCAGCAGCTTCGAAGGGGGCGAGCAGTACTTC. As protein: CASSFEGGEQYF.

The genes are TRBV30 and TRBJ2-6; D is uncertain. CDR3 length: 18 residues. From germline, CDR1 is GTSNPN and CDR2 SVGIG (reference sequence). V gave up 0 bases and J gave up 0 bases, with 15 bases separating them. This chain's CDR3 is CAWSVLRRFASGANVLTF. CDR3 coding DNA: TGTGCCTGGAGTGTACTCCGGCGGTTCGCCTCTGGGGCCAACGTCCTGACTTTC.

This clone showed up just a few times. This chain joins TRBV9 and TRBJ1-2, with 7 bases fitting TRBD1. This CDR3 contains 12 residues. The V and J ends lost 3 bases and 8 bases, in that order; junction bases with no gene match: 4. CDR1 SGDLS and CDR2 YYNGEE come from the germline V gene. CDR3 residues: CASSGDRRGYTF. The CDR3 DNA reads TGTGCCAGCAGCGGGGACAGACGCGGCTACACCTTC. Complete variable domain (other parts from reference TRBV9 and TRBJ1-2): DSGVTQTPKHLITATGQRVTLRCSPRSGDLSVYWYQQSLDQGLQFLIQYYNGEERAKGNILERFSAQQFPDLHSELNLSSLELGDSALYFCASSGDRRGYTFGSGTRLTVV.

This rearrangement joins TRBV18 to TRBJ1-1, with a possible D match to TRBD1 (5 bases). The germline gives CDR1 KGHSH, CDR2 LQKENI. V was shortened by 1 base and J by 5 bases, with 14 bases between the two germline ends. This CDR3 contains 15 residues. Here the CDR3 reads CASSPREQRGTEAFF. Written as DNA, the CDR3 is TGTGCCAGCTCACCACGGGAACAGCGGGGGACTGAAGCTTTCTTT.

The CDR3 bases are TGCGCCAGCAGCTTGGCACCGGGAACAGGGGGCGTTGAGACCCAGTACTTC. Its protein is CASSLAPGTGGVETQYF. The chain joins TRBV5-1 to TRBJ2-5; 9 positions match TRBD1. V lost 0 bases, J lost 5 bases, and 11 bases stayed unmatched. The CDR3 contains 17 residues. The germline gives CDR1 SGHRS, CDR2 YFSETQ. Full variable domain (remainder filled in from reference TRBV5-1 and TRBJ2-5): KAGVTQTPRYLIKTRGQQVTLSCSPISGHRSVSWYQQTPGQGLQFLFEYFSETQRNKGNFPGRFSGRQFSNSRSEMNVSTLELGDSALYLCASSLAPGTGGVETQYFGPGTRLLVL.

The chain recombines TRBV5-4 with TRBJ1-1; D is unclear. The CDR3 is 14 residues long. V shed 0 bases and J shed 1 base, with 7 bases lying between them. CDR1 SGHNT and CDR2 YYREEE come from the germline V gene (reference sequence). The CDR3 reads CASSLGPQNTEAFF. Here the CDR3 DNA reads TGTGCCAGCAGCTTGGGGCCGCAGAACACTGAAGCTTTCTTT.

The V call is TRBV15, the J call TRBJ1-2; 10 nucleotides line up with TRBD1. The junction had 5 bases not matched to a gene; V was cut back by 0 bases and J by 7 bases. Germline CDR1 reads LNHNV; CDR2 reads YYDKDF (reference sequence). The CDR3 runs 15 residues. This CDR3 reads CATSRDIGDRGGYTF. CDR3 DNA sequence: TGTGCCACCAGCAGAGATATAGGGGACAGGGGTGGCTACACCTTC.

The rearrangement uses TRBV7-2 and TRBJ2-5; 10 positions match TRBD2. The CDR3 totals 17 residues. Per the germline V gene, CDR1 is SGHTA and CDR2 is FQGNSA. V gave up 1 base and J gave up 2 bases; unmatched junction bases: 7. The CDR3 region is CASSLERGGPPQETQYF. The CDR3 bases are TGTGCCAGCAGCTTAGAGCGGGGGGGCCCTCCTCAAGAGACCCAGTACTTC. Filled out from reference TRBV7-2 and TRBJ2-5, the complete variable domain reads GAGVSQSPSNKVTEKGKDVELRCDPISGHTALYWYRQSLGQGLEFLIYFQGNSAPDKSGLPSDRFSAERTGGSVSTLTIQRTQQEDSAVYLCASSLERGGPPQETQYFGPGTRLLVL.

This chain connects TRBV10-3 to TRBJ2-7, with 13 bases fitting TRBD2. Trimming cost V 6 bases and J 1 base; bases outside gene matches: 9. This CDR3 has 17 residues. From germline, CDR1 is ENHRY and CDR2 SYGVKD. The CDR3 region has the DNA TGTGCCATCAGCCGGACTAGCGGGGGCGTATATTCCTACGAGCAGTACTTC. Translating it yields CAISRTSGGVYSYEQYF.

The V and J genes are TRBV11-3 and TRBJ2-2; a weak D match, TRBD2 (5 bases). Germline assignment: CDR1 SGHNT and CDR2 YENEEA. The CDR3 sequence is 14 residues long. The V end lost 4 bases, the J end lost 4 bases, and 10 bases lay between the germline ends. The CDR3 region is CASSSRAGTGELFF. CDR3 in DNA: TGTGCCAGCAGCTCGAGGGCGGGCACCGGGGAGCTGTTTTTT.

V is TRBV10-3 and J is TRBJ1-3; 12 nucleotides align to TRBD1. Germline values: CDR1 ENHRY, CDR2 SYGVKD. V shed 2 bases and J 0 bases; nucleotides not matched to a gene: 11. CDR3 length: 20 residues. CDR3 residues: CAISETGTGGLYLSGNTIYF. CDR3 bases: TGTGCCATCAGTGAGACGGGGACAGGGGGCCTTTATCTCTCTGGAAACACCATATATTTT.

The chain uses TRBV7-9 and TRBJ2-7; 7 bases align to TRBD1. The CDR3 is 14 amino acids. With 1 base clipped from V and 4 bases from J, the junction kept 4 bases outside the gene matches. Germline assignment: CDR1 SEHNR and CDR2 FQNEAQ (reference sequence). The CDR3, as DNA: TGTGCCAGCAGCTTAGAGGGACAGAGTTACGAGCAGTACTTC. It specifies CASSLEGQSYEQYF.

In its sample, this clone was seen once. The rearrangement joins TRBV7-6 to TRBJ2-2; D unresolved. Trimming cost V 8 bases and J 1 base, with 8 bases left between them. Germline V CDR1 and CDR2: SGHVS, FNYEAQ. The CDR3 extends over 13 amino acids. The CDR3 here is CASRSLNTGELFF. As DNA, the CDR3 is TGTGCCAGCCGCTCGTTGAACACCGGGGAGCTGTTTTTT.

The chain carries TRBV27 and TRBJ2-4; D may be TRBD2 (5 bases). Per germline, CDR1 MNHEY and CDR2 SMNVEV (reference sequence). The V gene lost 4 bases and the J gene lost 0 bases, with 10 bases spanning the gap. CDR3 size: 15 residues. CDR3: CASSWRSRAKNIQYF. The CDR3 bases are TGTGCCAGCAGTTGGAGGTCTCGAGCCAAAAACATTCAGTACTTC.

This chain joins TRBV6-5 and TRBJ1-5, with TRBD1 identical over 7 bases. The CDR3 totals 14 residues. Looked up from germline, CDR1 is MNHEY and CDR2 is SVGAGI. V dropped 2 bases and J dropped 5; count of bases not matched to a gene: 3. CDR3 region: CASSYDREYQPQHF. CDR3 nucleotides: TGTGCCAGCAGTTACGACAGGGAGTATCAGCCCCAGCATTTT.

This sequence joins TRBV7-8 and TRBJ1-5; D gene unclear. The V and J ends lost 1 base and 3 bases respectively, with 10 bases between them. This CDR3 is built from 15 residues. CDR1 is SGHVS and CDR2 is FQNEAQ in the germline V gene. The CDR3 sequence: CASSLVEGVNQPQHF. The CDR3 bases are TGTGCCAGCAGCTTAGTGGAGGGAGTCAATCAGCCCCAGCATTTT.

This sequence joins TRBV29-1 and TRBJ2-1; possible D gene TRBD1, 5 bases. V lost 7 bases and J lost 2, with 9 bases in between. The CDR3 runs to 12 residues. The germline V gene encodes CDR1 SQVTM and CDR2 ANQGSEA. The CDR3 loop reads CSGQTTYNEQFF. CDR3 coding DNA: TGCAGCGGACAGACAACCTACAATGAGCAGTTCTTC.

The chain couples TRBV14 to TRBJ1-1, with D hard to call. V dropped 5 bases and J dropped 0 bases, with 7 bases sitting between them. Germline V gene lookup returns CDR1 SGHDN and CDR2 FVKESK. The CDR3 is made up of 13 amino acids. The CDR3 nucleotides read TGTGCCAGCAGCTACACACTGAACACTGAAGCTTTCTTT. This sequence encodes CASSYTLNTEAFF.